This T cell receptor (beta chain) was found in a study of cytomegalovirus exposure and HLA in healthy donors. Points from the study as a whole: There were some public TCRs occurring in many donors, but most TCR sequences were rare. Subsequent analysis showed first-cohort TCR clusters tending to co-occur in over a hundred validation repertoires.

Germline CDR1 is SEHNR and CDR2 is FQNEAQ (reference sequence). The V gene end was trimmed by 5 bases and the J gene end by 4 bases; junction bases not matched to a gene: 7. The CDR3 is 15 amino acids. Separate from the approximately 670-subject first cohort, the roughly 120-subject validation cohort was the one that the donors belonged to. Assay: immunoSEQ multiplex PCR; the TCRdb copy retains only in-frame clones and omits some. This sample has about 160,000 clones, with roughly 95% found just once. As concerns this clone: Its cognate antigen is unknown.

The V gene is TRBV7-9, the J gene TRBJ1-5; 8 bases align to TRBD1. The TCR originated in a woman between 18 and 30 years old in good health and CMV-seronegative. The sample comprised PBMCs. The CDR3 DNA is TGTGCCAGCAGCCTCGATGACAGGGGAAATCAGCCCCAGCATTTT. Encoded protein: CASSLDDRGNQPQHF.